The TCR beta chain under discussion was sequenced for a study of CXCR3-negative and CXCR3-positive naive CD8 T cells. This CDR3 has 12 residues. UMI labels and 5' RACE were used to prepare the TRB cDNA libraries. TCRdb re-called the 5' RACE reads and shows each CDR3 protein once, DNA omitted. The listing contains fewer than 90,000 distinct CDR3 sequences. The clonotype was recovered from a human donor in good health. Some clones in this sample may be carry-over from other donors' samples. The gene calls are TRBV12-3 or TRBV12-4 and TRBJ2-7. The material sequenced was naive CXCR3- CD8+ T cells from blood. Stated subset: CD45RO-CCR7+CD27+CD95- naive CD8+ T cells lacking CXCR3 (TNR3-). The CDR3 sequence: CASSLLGYEQYF.